The clone carrying this TCR beta chain was counted between two and nine times. The antigen is undetermined. These data are taken from a study of T-cell memory formation after mild COVID-19. Study-level background: Largely, TCR clusters stayed within a single donor.

Study-level points and caveats: Clones that got smaller from day 15 to 85 had even CD4/CD8, while clones growing later tipped toward CD4+. Memory sampled before infection contained some responding clones, suggesting cross-reactive memory joined.

TCRdb re-called the 5' RACE reads with MiXCR, one entry per CDR3 protein. Of 30,000 or so distinct CDR3 sequences listed, around 20% were seen once; the top ten hold about 1.5%. In germline, CDR1 is KGHDR, CDR2 SFDVKD. Germline trimming cut 6 bases from V and 2 bases from J; bases unmatched to any gene: 6. There are 15 residues in the CDR3. The chain carries TRBV24-1 and TRBJ2-3, with 8 bases aligning to TRBD2. Sequenced input: PBMCs or a T cell subset sorted from them (not recorded which). This TCR derives from an adult who had mild COVID-19 (a few samples of this study predate the infection). Cell type and time point are not known. This CDR3 is CATSRPGGATDTQYF. The CDR3 DNA follows: TGTGCCACCAGTCGACCGGGGGGGGCCACAGATACGCAGTATTTT.